Listed here are 29 T cell receptor beta chains from one sample, sequenced in a study of T-cell reconstitution after alpha-beta-depleted transplantation in children. Unique molecular identifiers were used to barcode this TCRbeta library. One entry per CDR3 protein, called by TCRdb with MiXCR from the PCR reads. The table records more than 90,000 distinct CDR3 sequences, around a tenth of them present only once. The starting material was PBMCs, obtained before TCRalphabeta/CD19-depleted stem cell transplant. These receptors were collected from a boy aged 2 to 10 with acute lymphoblastic leukemia, due to receive a stem cell transplant.

The chain has TRBV20-1 and TRBJ2-3; D remains unclear. The CDR3 extends over 11 amino acids. The V gene's germline CDR1 is DFQATT and CDR2 SNEGSKA (reference sequence). The CDR3 DNA sequence: TGCAGCGCGGCGTTAACAGATACGCAGTATTTT. It codes for CSAALTDTQYF.

The sample holds a few counts of this clonotype. The chain carries TRBV5-1 and TRBJ2-1; 9 bases map to TRBD1. This CDR3 spans 16 amino acids. After removal of 0 bases from V and 2 bases from J, the junction contained 3 bases not matched to a gene. Germline-derived CDR1 and CDR2 are SGHRS and YFSETQ. CDR3 bases: TGCGCCAGCAGCTTGGCTGGACAGGGGACCTACAATGAGCAGTTCTTC. This sequence encodes CASSLAGQGTYNEQFF.

The chain joins TRBV10-3 to TRBJ1-1, with 10 nucleotides matching TRBD1. Germline lookup yields CDR1 ENHRY and CDR2 SYGVKD. CDR3 length: 15 amino acids. J gave up 5 bases and V 4 bases, and 7 bases lay outside the gene matches. CDR3 DNA sequence: TGTGCCATCAGTGGGGTGACAGGGGGCGAAACTGAAGCTTTCTTT. Translating gives CAISGVTGGETEAFF.

The chain joins TRBV10-3 to TRBJ2-3; 12 bases match TRBD2. Germline CDR1 is ENHRY and CDR2 is SYGVKD. The CDR3 runs to 14 residues. V lost 11 bases to trimming and J lost 5 bases; unmatched junction nucleotides: 8. Here the CDR3 DNA reads TGTGCCTCCGGGACTAGCGGGCGGGGAGATACGCAGTATTTT. It encodes CASGTSGRGDTQYF.

The chain links TRBV7-6 to TRBJ2-1, with D unresolved. From germline, CDR1 is SGHVS and CDR2 FNYEAQ. Trimming took 1 base from V and 0 from J, leaving 16 bases between them. This CDR3 region has 18 residues. DNA of the CDR3: TGTGCCAGCAGCTTAGGGTCGCTTTTTAAGAGCTCCTACAATGAGCAGTTCTTC. Protein sequence: CASSLGSLFKSSYNEQFF.

J is TRBJ2-7 and V is TRBV7-2, with TRBD2 identical over 7 bases. The CDR3 runs 15 residues. V lost 5 bases, J lost 0 bases, and 7 bases stayed unmatched. CDR1 SGHTA and CDR2 FQGNSA come from the germline V gene. In DNA form, the CDR3 reads TGTGCCAGCAGCCCCGGGGCTAGCGGCTCCTACGAGCAGTACTTC. Encoded protein: CASSPGASGSYEQYF.

This clonotype was seen a handful of times. The V call is TRBV7-2, the J call TRBJ2-7, with 7 bases aligning to TRBD1. CDR1 is SGHTA and CDR2 is FQGNSA in the germline V gene. With 6 bases clipped from V and 7 bases from J, the junction kept 15 bases outside the gene matches. The CDR3 runs to 15 residues. The CDR3 reads CASSTRTGLTGEQYF. CDR3 in DNA: TGTGCCAGCAGTACTAGGACAGGTTTGACCGGGGAGCAGTACTTC.

This clonotype was counted at least ten times. J is TRBJ1-6 and V is TRBV20-1, with D tentatively TRBD1 (6 bases). Trimming removed 6 bases from V and 3 bases from J, with 15 bases in between. This CDR3 is 15 amino acids long. CDR1 DFQATT and CDR2 SNEGSKA come from the germline V gene (reference sequence). DNA of the CDR3: TGCAGTGCCGAACCGACAGGCCTCTATAATTCACCCCTCCACTTT. Its translation: CSAEPTGLYNSPLHF.

This clonotype occurred many times. This chain uses TRBV20-1 with TRBJ2-5; D remains unclear. This CDR3 comprises 12 residues. V gave up 1 base and J gave up 4 bases, with 7 bases separating them. Per germline, CDR1 DFQATT and CDR2 SNEGSKA (reference sequence). Here the CDR3 reads CSARGGLETQYF. For the CDR3, the DNA is TGCAGTGCTAGAGGGGGTCTAGAGACCCAGTACTTC.

V is TRBV6-5 and J is TRBJ1-4; 10 bases line up with TRBD1. CDR3 length: 17 amino acids. After removal of 0 bases from V and 5 bases from J, the junction contained 6 bases not matched to a gene. Germline loops: CDR1 MNHEY, CDR2 SVGAGI. The DNA of the CDR3 is TGTGCCAGCAGTTACTCCGGGACAGGGGTTGCGAATGAAAAACTGTTTTTT. This sequence encodes CASSYSGTGVANEKLFF.

V and J are TRBV25-1 and TRBJ2-3, with D unclear. CDR3 length: 14 amino acids. The germline V and J ends were trimmed by 3 bases and 10 bases, with 17 bases remaining between them. Germline assignment: CDR1 MGHDK and CDR2 SYGVNS. CDR3 loop: CASSDRGLTSAQYF. DNA of the CDR3: TGTGCCAGCAGTGATAGAGGATTGACTTCGGCGCAGTATTTT.

The V and J genes are TRBV12-3 or TRBV12-4 and TRBJ1-5; D not certain. V dropped 7 bases and J dropped 6 bases, with 10 bases sitting between them. This CDR3 contains 12 residues. The CDR3 sequence is CASTSGTQPQHF. The CDR3 DNA follows: TGTGCCAGCACCTCAGGAACTCAGCCCCAGCATTTT.

In its sample, this clonotype was seen many times. V is TRBV12-3 or TRBV12-4 and J is TRBJ2-7; D may be TRBD2 (6 bases). Between the trimmed V and J ends, which lost 11 bases and 2 bases, there was a span of 16 bases. The CDR3 covers 13 residues. For the CDR3, the DNA is TGTGCCGGGGCGGGGCGGGGTCCCTACGAGCAGTACTTC. Residues: CAGAGRGPYEQYF.

The chain is built from TRBV20-1 and TRBJ2-3; 14 nucleotides line up with TRBD2. Germline V CDR1 and CDR2: DFQATT, SNEGSKA (reference sequence). The V gene end was trimmed by 6 bases and the J gene end by 0 bases; junction bases not matched to a gene: 5. There are 16 residues in the CDR3. CDR3 region: CSAPGLAGASTDTQYF. The CDR3 nucleotides read TGCAGTGCGCCGGGACTAGCGGGGGCTAGCACAGATACGCAGTATTTT.

This clonotype was seen only a few times. The chain is built from TRBV18 and TRBJ2-7; TRBD2 matches at 15 bases. Germline-derived CDR1 and CDR2 are KGHSH and LQKENI. The CDR3 runs 16 residues. V gave up 4 bases and J gave up 5 bases; unmatched junction bases: 6. In DNA, the CDR3 is TGTGCCAGCTCACTGGGACTAGCGGGAGGCCTCAACGAGCAGTACTTC. This encodes CASSLGLAGGLNEQYF. Looking up the rest from reference TRBV18 and TRBJ2-7 gives the full variable domain: NAGVMQNPRHLVRRRGQEARLRCSPMKGHSHVYWYRQLPEEGLKFMVYLQKENIIDESGMPKERFSAEFPKEGPSILRIQQVVRGDSAAYFCASSLGLAGGLNEQYFGPGTRLTVT.

This chain links TRBV3-1 with TRBJ2-1, with D uncertain. V lost 1 base and J 3 bases, leaving 7 bases between the germline ends. Per the germline V gene, CDR1 is LGHDT and CDR2 is YNNKEL (reference sequence). This CDR3 has 14 residues. The CDR3 is CASSQVLSYNEQFF. The CDR3 coding sequence is TGTGCCAGCAGCCAAGTGCTGAGCTACAATGAGCAGTTCTTC.

In this sample, this clonotype turned up a few times. The chain is built from TRBV5-1 and TRBJ2-2, with 11 positions matching TRBD2. Germline loops: CDR1 SGHRS, CDR2 YFSETQ. After removal of 4 bases from V and 4 bases from J, the junction contained 12 bases not matched to a gene. The CDR3 spans 18 residues. As DNA, the CDR3 is TGCGCCAGCAGCCGCGAATATTCGGGACTAGCGGCCACCGGGGAGCTGTTTTTT. It encodes CASSREYSGLAATGELFF.

This clonotype was counted between two and nine times. V usage is TRBV20-1 and J usage is TRBJ2-7; 11 bases agree with TRBD1. Germline-derived CDR1 and CDR2 are DFQATT and SNEGSKA (reference sequence). With V trimmed by 3 bases and J by 3 bases, 7 bases remained unmatched. This CDR3 is built from 15 residues. DNA of the CDR3: TGCAGTGCTAGGGACTGGGACAGGGGGGACTACGAGCAGTACTTC. Amino acid sequence: CSARDWDRGDYEQYF.

The rearrangement uses TRBV25-1 and TRBJ2-5; TRBD2 aligns across 15 bases. CDR3 length equals 15 residues. The germline V gene encodes CDR1 MGHDK and CDR2 SYGVNS. The ends lost 8 bases at V and 4 bases at J; junction bases unmatched: 5. CDR3 sequence (DNA): TGTGCCAGCGCAGGACTAGCGGGAGGGCCAGAGACCCAGTACTTC. Translated, it gives CASAGLAGGPETQYF.

This clonotype has ten or more counts. The rearrangement uses TRBV6-5 and TRBJ2-5; TRBD2 is a possible D gene (6 bases). This CDR3 contains 13 residues. Trimming pared 6 bases from V and 4 bases from J, leaving 12 bases between. The germline V gene encodes CDR1 MNHEY and CDR2 SVGAGI. The CDR3 reads CASSSGTSETQYF. CDR3 nucleotides: TGTGCCAGCAGCTCCGGGACTTCAGAGACCCAGTACTTC.

The gene calls are TRBV9 and TRBJ1-2, with D possibly matching TRBD1 (6 bases). Germline CDR1 is SGDLS and CDR2 is YYNGEE. CDR3 length: 13 amino acids. V gave up 1 base and J gave up 4 bases, with 8 bases separating them. CDR3 in amino acids: CASSVMTGYGYTF. The CDR3 coding sequence is TGTGCCAGCAGCGTAATGACAGGCTATGGCTACACCTTC.

This clonotype was seen a few times. The V call is TRBV20-1, the J call TRBJ2-5, with D maybe TRBD1 (6 bases). The germline gives CDR1 DFQATT, CDR2 SNEGSKA (reference sequence). The CDR3 covers 12 residues. V shed 5 bases and J shed 3 bases, with 10 bases lying between them. In DNA, the CDR3 is TGCAGTGCTTCCGGGACAAAAGAGACCCAGTACTTC. Protein: CSASGTKETQYF.

V usage is TRBV12-3 or TRBV12-4 and J usage is TRBJ1-4; 8 bases are shared with TRBD1. J gave up 3 bases and V 2 bases, and 8 bases lay outside the gene matches. The CDR3 has 17 amino acids. The CDR3 nucleotides are TGTGCCAGCAGTTTACGCAGGGGGCTTCTAGCTAATGAAAAACTGTTTTTT. Protein sequence: CASSLRRGLLANEKLFF.

The table lists this clonotype with a few counts. The V and J genes are TRBV5-1 and TRBJ2-4, with 13 bases matching TRBD2. With V trimmed by 4 bases and J by 9 bases, 13 bases remained unmatched. Germline V gene data show CDR1 as SGHRS and CDR2 as YFSETQ. CDR3 length: 17 residues. The CDR3 is CASSPFTSGRAGGIQYF. CDR3 coding DNA: TGCGCCAGCAGCCCATTTACTAGCGGGAGGGCCGGGGGCATTCAGTACTTC.

This clonotype was observed a handful of times. This sequence joins TRBV20-1 and TRBJ2-5; perhaps TRBD2 as D (6 bases). The germline V and J ends were trimmed by 4 bases and 6 bases, with 15 bases remaining between them. Germline loops: CDR1 DFQATT, CDR2 SNEGSKA (reference sequence). The CDR3 is 13 residues long. DNA of the CDR3: TGCAGTGCTATGGCGGGAATGTTACAGACCCAGTACTTC. Its protein product is CSAMAGMLQTQYF.

This clonotype was detected a few times. The gene calls are TRBV6-5 and TRBJ2-3; D is possibly TRBD1 or TRBD2 (6 bases each). This CDR3 has 15 residues. The V gene lost 3 bases and the J gene lost 4 bases, with 14 bases spanning the gap. Germline V gives CDR1 MNHEY, CDR2 SVGAGI. The CDR3 DNA reads TGTGCCAGCAGTTATAGAAGGGGGGCCCCAGATACGCAGTATTTT. Amino acids: CASSYRRGAPDTQYF.

The chain uses TRBV20-1 and TRBJ1-2; maybe TRBD1 (5 bases). The CDR3 sequence is 14 residues long. Trimming pared 3 bases from V and 8 bases from J, leaving 19 bases between. Germline lookup yields CDR1 DFQATT and CDR2 SNEGSKA (reference sequence). The DNA for the CDR3 is TGCAGTGCTAGGGGACTAAGTGGGATCAGGGGCTACACCTTC. Its translation is CSARGLSGIRGYTF.

J is TRBJ2-7 and V is TRBV20-1; D may correspond to TRBD1 or TRBD2 (5 bases each). V was pared by 3 bases and J by 0 bases, with 9 bases between. This CDR3 contains 13 residues. Germline V gives CDR1 DFQATT, CDR2 SNEGSKA (reference sequence). This CDR3 reads CSARGTISYEQYF. Here the CDR3 DNA reads TGCAGTGCTAGGGGGACGATCTCCTACGAGCAGTACTTC.

This clonotype occurred a few times. This sequence joins TRBV6-1 and TRBJ1-5, with 7 bases that match TRBD1. Trimming at V came to 4 bases and at J to 5 bases, leaving 5 bases not matched to a gene. Germline-derived CDR1 and CDR2 are MNHNS and SASEGT. The length of the CDR3 is 14 residues. This CDR3 reads CASSVNRGHQPQHF. The CDR3 DNA follows: TGTGCCAGCAGTGTAAACAGGGGTCATCAGCCCCAGCATTTT.